The 26 T cell receptor beta chains listed next were all sequenced from one sample in a study of cytomegalovirus exposure and HLA in healthy donors (dated by TCRdb to the late 2010s). Receptor libraries were prepared by the immunoSEQ multiplex PCR assay. For the multiplex PCR, a mixture combining 60 forward primers for TCR Vbeta segments and 13 reverse primers for TCR Jbeta segments was used. Not all clones reach the TCRdb copy of this immuneACCESS table, which keeps in-frame sequences only. Checked studies attribute under half of the gap to unresolved V genes and leave the rest unexplained. For this sample there are about 140,000 clones; about 72% appear just once. The top ten clones comprise 2% to 2.5% of the sample. Input material: PBMCs. The receptors were gathered from a man in his forties or fifties in good health and CMV-seronegative.

In its sample, this clone was seen a few times. Relative to the germline gene, one junction end is altered; a read error may explain this. This chain links TRBV28 with TRBJ1-2; D may be TRBD1 (6 bases). The germline V gene has CDR1 MDHEN and CDR2 SYDVKM. The CDR3 runs to 14 residues. The CDR3 DNA reads as TGTGCCAGCAGTTTCGGGGGGCGGGTCTATGGCTACCCCTTC. It yields the protein CASSFGGRVYGYPF.

In DNA form, the CDR3 reads TGTGCCAGCAGCGTAGTCCCCTGGGGGGTGGGGAATGAGCAGTTCTTC. Its protein is CASSVVPWGVGNEQFF. This rearrangement joins TRBV9 to TRBJ2-1; TRBD2 might be the D (6 bases). Deletions cut 0 bases from V and 7 bases from J, with 17 bases between. The CDR3 runs to 16 residues. From germline, CDR1 is SGDLS and CDR2 YYNGEE.

This chain connects TRBV5-4 to TRBJ1-2; D is possibly TRBD1 (6 bases). Germline-derived CDR1 and CDR2 are SGHNT and YYREEE (reference sequence). Trimming cost V 0 bases and J 3 bases, with 12 bases left between them. The CDR3 contains 15 residues. As DNA, the CDR3 is TGTGCCAGCAGCTTGGTGGCAACAGGGCACTATGGCTACACCTTC. Its translation: CASSLVATGHYGYTF.

This chain connects TRBV11-2 to TRBJ1-1; 7 nucleotides line up with TRBD1. V trimming: 3 bases; J trimming: 7 bases; junction bases outside the gene matches: 8. The germline V gene has CDR1 SGHAT and CDR2 FQNNGV. The length of the CDR3 is 14 residues. This CDR3 reads CASSFGDRAGEAFF. For the CDR3, the DNA is TGTGCCAGCAGCTTTGGTGACAGGGCAGGTGAAGCTTTCTTT.

This clone was picked up one time. The chain couples TRBV5-1 to TRBJ2-1; TRBD1 might be the D (6 bases). The V gene's germline CDR1 is SGHRS and CDR2 YFSETQ. The ends were cut back, 4 bases at V and 8 bases at J, with 19 bases in the middle. This CDR3 is built from 15 residues. This chain's CDR3 is CASSQSRSRGDEQFF. For the CDR3, the DNA is TGCGCCAGCAGCCAATCACGGAGCAGGGGCGATGAGCAGTTCTTC.

This chain links TRBV5-1 with TRBJ2-5, with TRBD1 matching over 9 bases. V lost 4 bases, J lost 5 bases, and 6 bases stayed unmatched. In germline, CDR1 is SGHRS, CDR2 YFSETQ. This CDR3 comprises 14 residues. CDR3 region: CASSQQGARETQYF. The CDR3 DNA reads TGCGCCAGCAGCCAACAGGGGGCGCGGGAGACCCAGTACTTC.

The chain employs TRBV9 and TRBJ2-1, with 9 bases lining up with TRBD2. V lost 3 bases to trimming and J lost 7 bases; unmatched junction nucleotides: 14. Germline V gene lookup returns CDR1 SGDLS and CDR2 YYNGEE. The CDR3 contains 17 residues. The CDR3 nucleotides read TGTGCCAGCAGCGCCAGGTCGGGGACTAGCCGGACTAATGAGCAGTTCTTC. Its protein product is CASSARSGTSRTNEQFF.

This clone was seen a handful of times. This chain connects TRBV6-5 to TRBJ1-5; possible D gene TRBD1, 6 bases. V was cut by 4 bases and J by 3 bases, with 16 bases left in between. Germline lookup yields CDR1 MNHEY and CDR2 SVGAGI. This CDR3 contains 16 residues. CDR3 sequence reads: CASSSRQVPFNQPQHF. As DNA, the CDR3 is TGTGCCAGCAGTTCCCGACAGGTGCCGTTCAATCAGCCCCAGCATTTT.

The chain combines TRBV27 with TRBJ1-5; 9 positions match TRBD1. Per the germline V gene, CDR1 is MNHEY and CDR2 is SMNVEV (reference sequence). The CDR3 spans 15 residues. V lost 8 bases, J lost 1 base, and 6 bases stayed unmatched. The CDR3 sequence is CASGRDRASNQPQHF. The DNA for the CDR3 is TGTGCCAGCGGAAGGGACAGGGCCAGCAATCAGCCCCAGCATTTT.

The V gene is TRBV30, the J gene TRBJ2-3, with 9 bases aligning to TRBD2. Germline V gene sequence: CDR1 GTSNPN, CDR2 SVGIG (reference sequence). The CDR3 has 14 amino acids. The J segment lost 3 bases and the V segment lost 4 bases, leaving 5 bases of the junction unmatched. The CDR3 spells CAWNGGRETDTQYF. The CDR3 DNA reads as TGTGCCTGGAATGGCGGGAGGGAGACAGATACGCAGTATTTT.

The J gene is TRBJ2-4, the V gene TRBV7-9, with D possibly TRBD2 on 7 matching bases. The V end was cut by 3 bases, the J end by 7 bases, with 19 bases between. The CDR3 consists of 16 residues. Germline loops: CDR1 SEHNR, CDR2 FQNEAQ (reference sequence). The CDR3 loop is CASSFSGGGGRNIQYF. Written as DNA, the CDR3 is TGTGCCAGCAGCTTCTCCGGGGGAGGGGGTAGGAACATTCAGTACTTC.

This rearrangement joins TRBV2 to TRBJ2-3, with 8 nucleotides matching TRBD1. Germline V gene data show CDR1 as SNHLY and CDR2 as FYNNEI. V lost 8 bases, J lost 6 bases, and 4 bases stayed unmatched. The CDR3 length is 12 residues. CDR3 region: CASGTGWDTQYF. As DNA, the CDR3 is TGTGCCAGCGGGACAGGTTGGGATACGCAGTATTTT. The variable domain in full, with the rest retrieved from reference TRBV2 and TRBJ2-3, is EPEVTQTPSHQVTQMGQEVILRCVPISNHLYFYWYRQILGQKVEFLVSFYNNEISEKSEIFDDQFSVERPDGSNFTLKIRSTKLEDSAMYFCASGTGWDTQYFGPGTRLTVL.

The genes are TRBV19 and TRBJ2-1; 10 nucleotides agree with TRBD2. Germline loops: CDR1 LNHDA, CDR2 SQIVND (reference sequence). J was trimmed by 2 bases and V by 5 bases; bases with no gene match: 6. The CDR3 loop spans 16 amino acids. The CDR3: CASSQRTSGAYNEQFF. The CDR3 DNA reads TGTGCCAGTAGTCAAAGGACTAGCGGTGCCTACAATGAGCAGTTCTTC. Looking up the rest from reference TRBV19 and TRBJ2-1 gives the full variable domain: DGGITQSPKYLFRKEGQNVTLSCEQNLNHDAMYWYRQDPGQGLRLIYYSQIVNDFQKGDIAEGYSVSREKKESFPLTVTSAQKNPTAFYLCASSQRTSGAYNEQFFGPGTRLTVL.

V gene TRBV7-2 combines with J gene TRBJ1-5, with 8 bases identical to TRBD1. Germline V gene lookup returns CDR1 SGHTA and CDR2 FQGNSA. V shed 4 bases and J 5 bases; nucleotides not matched to a gene: 10. The CDR3 length is 16 residues. DNA for the CDR3: TGTGCCAGCAGCTATGGGGGGGGGACAGGACATCAGCCCCAGCATTTT. This sequence encodes CASSYGGGTGHQPQHF.

V is TRBV6-5 and J is TRBJ2-6; TRBD1 agrees at 9 bases. This CDR3 is 15 amino acids long. Germline-derived CDR1 and CDR2 are MNHEY and SVGAGI. With 6 bases clipped from V and 4 bases from J, the junction kept 4 bases outside the gene matches. CDR3 coding DNA: TGTGCCAGCAGCCTCGGGACAGGGGGGGCCAACGTCCTGACTTTC. Amino acid sequence: CASSLGTGGANVLTF.

This clone was seen more than once but under ten times. This sequence joins TRBV10-3 and TRBJ2-2, with 8 positions matching TRBD1. CDR3 size: 14 residues. V shed 10 bases, J shed 6 bases, and the junction held 10 bases outside the gene matches. The germline V gene encodes CDR1 ENHRY and CDR2 SYGVKD. The chain's CDR3 is CATNRDRLAGELFF. DNA for the CDR3: TGTGCCACGAACCGGGACAGGTTGGCCGGGGAGCTGTTTTTT.

The chain couples TRBV4-1 to TRBJ2-6; 7 bases align to TRBD1. V was pared by 3 bases and J by 1 base, with 3 bases of the junction left unmatched. Germline CDR1 is MGHRA and CDR2 is YSYEKL. This CDR3 contains 16 residues. The CDR3 spells CASSHQTGSGANVLTF. In nucleotides, the CDR3 is TGCGCCAGCAGCCACCAGACAGGGTCTGGGGCCAACGTCCTGACTTTC.

The chain carries TRBV6-5 and TRBJ1-1; no firm D call. This CDR3 has 15 residues. From germline, CDR1 is MNHEY and CDR2 SVGAGI. V gave up 7 bases and J gave up 1 base, with 16 bases separating them. The CDR3 loop reads CASKLIGARNTEAFF. CDR3 nucleotide sequence: TGTGCCAGCAAACTAATCGGAGCGCGGAACACTGAAGCTTTCTTT.

The chain's CDR3 is CATSRDRRLAGVDEQFF. The CDR3 DNA reads TGTGCCACCAGCAGAGATCGTAGACTAGCGGGAGTGGATGAGCAGTTCTTC. The V gene is TRBV15, the J gene TRBJ2-1; TRBD2 agrees at 12 bases. The germline V gene encodes CDR1 LNHNV and CDR2 YYDKDF (reference sequence). The V and J ends lost 0 bases and 8 bases, in that order; junction bases with no gene match: 8. The CDR3 covers 17 residues.

This clone was observed a single time. The chain combines TRBV4-2 with TRBJ2-5; D may be TRBD1 (6 bases). Germline V gene sequence: CDR1 LGHNA, CDR2 YNFKEQ. CDR3 length equals 15 residues. V was clipped by 4 bases and J by 5 bases, with 17 bases between them. CDR3 residues: CASSLSFGGRETQYF. The CDR3 DNA reads as TGTGCCAGCAGCCTTAGCTTTGGGGGCAGGGAGACCCAGTACTTC.

The CDR3 bases are TGTGCCAGTATACTTGGGACAGGGTACACCGGGGAGCTGTTTTTT. As protein: CASILGTGYTGELFF. The chain is built from TRBV19 and TRBJ2-2; 9 bases line up with TRBD1. Germline V gene lookup returns CDR1 LNHDA and CDR2 SQIVND (reference sequence). The CDR3 covers 15 residues. The junction had 6 bases not matched to a gene; V was cut back by 7 bases and J by 3 bases.

This clone was seen more than once but under ten times. The rearrangement links TRBV27 to TRBJ1-5; 10 nucleotides match TRBD1. Losses at the gene ends were 5 bases for V and 0 bases for J; bases not matched to a gene: 10. The CDR3 loop spans 18 amino acids. Germline V CDR1 and CDR2: MNHEY, SMNVEV (reference sequence). CDR3 protein: CASSARDRGQYSNQPQHF. DNA of the CDR3: TGTGCCAGCAGTGCACGGGACAGGGGACAATATAGCAATCAGCCCCAGCATTTT.

J is TRBJ2-4 and V is TRBV18; 9 positions match TRBD1. Germline V lookup: CDR1 KGHSH, CDR2 LQKENI. CDR3 size: 15 residues. J lost 8 bases, V lost 1 base, and 6 bases had no gene match. CDR3 DNA: TGTGCCAGCTCACCACTGGGACAGGGTTTGGACATTCAGTACTTC. This codes for CASSPLGQGLDIQYF. Using reference TRBV18 and TRBJ2-4 for the parts outside the CDR3, the full variable domain is NAGVMQNPRHLVRRRGQEARLRCSPMKGHSHVYWYRQLPEEGLKFMVYLQKENIIDESGMPKERFSAEFPKEGPSILRIQQVVRGDSAAYFCASSPLGQGLDIQYFGAGTRLSVL.

V is TRBV7-9 and J is TRBJ1-1, with D possibly being TRBD1 (5 bases). The CDR3 covers 19 residues. CDR1 SEHNR and CDR2 FQNEAQ come from the germline V gene (reference sequence). V lost 1 base, J lost 4 bases, and 25 bases lay in between. CDR3 residues: CASSLEVAGTGRCRTEAFF. The CDR3, as DNA: TGTGCCAGCAGCTTAGAGGTCGCGGGGACGGGTAGATGTCGCACTGAAGCTTTCTTT. The complete variable domain, with remaining parts taken from reference TRBV7-9 and TRBJ1-1, reads DTGVSQNPRHKITKRGQNVTFRCDPISEHNRLYWYRQTLGQGPEFLTYFQNEAQLEKSRLLSDRFSAERPKGSFSTLEIQRTEQGDSAMYLCASSLEVAGTGRCRTEAFFGQGTRLTVV.

The chain combines TRBV6-1 with TRBJ1-4; maybe TRBD1 (5 bases). The CDR3 extends over 14 amino acids. Germline V gene sequence: CDR1 MNHNS, CDR2 SASEGT. V gave up 3 bases and J gave up 10 bases, with 15 bases separating them. CDR3 sequence reads: CASSDPGTGGKLFF. CDR3 nucleotide sequence: TGTGCCAGCAGTGATCCCGGGACGGGGGGAAAACTGTTTTTT.

This clone was picked up a small number of times. This sequence joins TRBV19 and TRBJ2-3, with TRBD2 matching over 10 bases. The CDR3 covers 15 residues. Losses at the gene ends were 5 bases for V and 2 bases for J; bases not matched to a gene: 4. Germline lookup yields CDR1 LNHDA and CDR2 SQIVND (reference sequence). The CDR3 reads CASSSLAGVTDTQYF. The CDR3 region has the DNA TGTGCCAGTAGTTCCCTAGCGGGAGTCACAGATACGCAGTATTTT.